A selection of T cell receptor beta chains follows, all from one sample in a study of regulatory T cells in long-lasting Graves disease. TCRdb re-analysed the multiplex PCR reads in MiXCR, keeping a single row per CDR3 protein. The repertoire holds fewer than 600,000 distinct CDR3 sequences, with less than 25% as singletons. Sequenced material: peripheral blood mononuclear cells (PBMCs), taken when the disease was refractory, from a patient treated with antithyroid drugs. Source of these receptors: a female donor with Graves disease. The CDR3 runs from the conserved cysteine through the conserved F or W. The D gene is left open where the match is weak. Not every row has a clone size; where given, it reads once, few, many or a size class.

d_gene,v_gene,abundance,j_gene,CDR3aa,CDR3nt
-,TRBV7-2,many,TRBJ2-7,CASSAPGLFYEQYF,TGTGCCAGCAGCGCCCCGGGACTTTTCTACGAGCAGTACTTC
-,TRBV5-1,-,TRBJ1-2,CASSLDLARDYGYTF,TGCGCCAGCAGCTTAGACCTAGCAAGAGACTATGGCTACACCTTC
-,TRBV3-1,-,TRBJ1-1,CASSPWREATEAFF,TGTGCCAGCAGCCCGTGGAGGGAAGCCACTGAAGCTTTCTTT
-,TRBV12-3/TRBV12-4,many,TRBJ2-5,CASSFIGRGQETQYF,TGTGCCAGCAGTTTTATAGGCAGGGGACAAGAGACCCAGTACTTC
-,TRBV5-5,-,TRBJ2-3,CASSQKNTDTQYF,TGTGCCAGCAGCCAAAAGAATACAGATACGCAGTATTTT
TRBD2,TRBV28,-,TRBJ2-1,CASRLTSFKRNEQFF,TGTGCCAGCAGATTGACTAGCTTCAAAAGGAATGAGCAGTTCTTC
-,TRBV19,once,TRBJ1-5,CASSMSENQPQHF,TGTGCCAGTAGTATGTCGGAAAATCAGCCCCAGCATTTT
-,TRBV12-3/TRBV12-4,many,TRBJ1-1,CASSFLGTEAFF,TGTGCCAGCAGTTTCCTTGGGACTGAAGCTTTCTTT
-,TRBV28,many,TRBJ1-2,CASSLGSVVYTF,TGTGCCAGCAGTTTAGGCTCGGTTGTCTACACCTTC
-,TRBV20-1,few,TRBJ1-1,CSAAHGGRNEAFF,TGCAGTGCTGCTCACGGGGGACGGAATGAAGCTTTCTTT
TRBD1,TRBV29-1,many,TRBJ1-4,CSVEDPKGAGEKLFF,TGCAGCGTTGAAGATCCGAAGGGGGCGGGTGAAAAACTGTTTTTT
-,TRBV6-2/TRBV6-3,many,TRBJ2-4,CASSYFRGAVAKNIQYF,TGTGCCAGCAGTTACTTTAGAGGTGCCGTCGCCAAAAACATTCAGTACTTC
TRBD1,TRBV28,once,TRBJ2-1,CASLGQGTWNEQFF,TGTGCCAGCTTGGGACAGGGGACCTGGAATGAGCAGTTCTTC
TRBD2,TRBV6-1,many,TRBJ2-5,CASAGGGQKETQYF,TGTGCCAGCGCGGGCGGGGGGCAAAAAGAGACCCAGTACTTC
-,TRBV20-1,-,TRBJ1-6,CSATHLDAPLHF,TGCAGTGCTACCCATTTAGATGCACCCCTCCACTTT